What follows is one TCR beta chain and its context. What it binds is unknown. Clones were read by immunoSEQ multiplex PCR, and TCRdb kept only the in-frame ones, dropping some. The sample records roughly 67,000 clones, about 90% being singletons. In germline, CDR1 is SGDLS, CDR2 YYNGEE. The CDR3 spans 17 residues. V lost 4 bases, J lost 1 base, and 17 bases lay in between. The sample belongs to a study of OX40 agonist ivuxolimab in advanced cancers. Background on the study: The study gave patients intravenous ivuxolimab at 0.01 to 10 mg/kg every 2 weeks. A male proportion of 82.7% was recorded, with mean age approximately 57 years and range about 23 to 90. Study outcomes and limitations: Expanded clones were, on average, more numerous among CD8+ T cells than CD4+.

Material: CD4+ or CD8+ T cells sorted from blood, obtained in a trial of the OX40 agonist ivuxolimab. This receptor was taken from an adult with an advanced solid tumor such as melanoma, head and neck, liver or kidney cancer. The rearrangement uses TRBV9 and TRBJ2-2, with D possibly being TRBD2 (5 bases). Written as DNA, the CDR3 is TGTGCCAGCAGCCCCCCCGGGGTCTGGATGAACACCGGGGAGCTGTTTTTT. Its protein is CASSPPGVWMNTGELFF.